This note documents a single T cell receptor (beta chain) sequence. Its antigen remains unknown. A library of TCRbeta sequences, prepared with unique molecular identifiers, was generated. A single record per CDR3 protein comes from TCRdb applying MiXCR to the PCR reads. The sample has about a million distinct CDR3 sequences, roughly 31% seen once. These data come from a study of T-cell reconstitution after alpha-beta-depleted transplantation in children. Study-level points and caveats: Reportedly, only several hundred clones from non-depleted graft cells drove alpha-beta T-cell counts at about two months.

Germline trimming cut 4 bases from V and 3 bases from J; bases unmatched to any gene: 5. The CDR3 has 14 amino acids. Germline V gene lookup returns CDR1 PRHDT and CDR2 FYEKMQ (reference sequence). The chain couples TRBV13 to TRBJ2-7, with 8 bases matching TRBD1. The TCR originated in a boy under three years old who had a stem cell transplant for SCID, so the T cells may come from the graft donor. Sequencing was performed on PBMCs, mostly from graft donor cells, taken 360 days after TCRalphabeta/CD19-depleted stem cell transplant. CDR3 DNA: TGTGCCAGCAGCTATACAGGGGGAGACTACGAGCAGTACTTC. It yields the protein CASSYTGGDYEQYF.